One sample yielded the 30 T cell receptor beta chains listed below, sequenced in a study of cytomegalovirus exposure and HLA in healthy donors. Researchers ran the PCR with 60 Vbeta and 13 Jbeta primers. Sequencing was performed with immunoSEQ multiplex PCR; in TCRdb, only in-frame clones are kept and a portion is missing. The table has 35,000 to 55,000 clones, about 60% seen once. The source material was PBMCs. Every receptor here comes from a human donor in good health.

This sequence joins TRBV2 and TRBJ1-1, with D possibly matching TRBD1 (5 bases). The CDR3 covers 13 residues. With 11 bases removed from V and 4 bases from J, the gap between germline ends came to 17 bases. CDR1 and CDR2 from the germline V gene are SNHLY and FYNNEI. The CDR3 coding sequence is TGTGCCGGAGCCTTACAGGCCCTCACTGAAGCTTTCTTT. Translating gives CAGALQALTEAFF.

V usage is TRBV25-1 and J usage is TRBJ2-1; no definite D call. Looked up from germline, CDR1 is MGHDK and CDR2 is SYGVNS. The CDR3 has 11 residues. V was cut by 5 bases and J by 7 bases, with 6 bases left in between. CDR3 bases: TGTGCCAGCAGTCCTAAGAATGAGCAGTTCTTC. This encodes CASSPKNEQFF.

CDR3 sequence: CATSINSGNTIYF. The DNA of the CDR3 is TGTGCCACCAGCATAAACAGCGGAAACACCATATATTTT. The gene calls are TRBV15 and TRBJ1-3; no firm D call. Trimming left V 4 bases short and J 4 bases short, with 8 bases between. The length of the CDR3 is 13 residues. Germline V gene sequence: CDR1 LNHNV, CDR2 YYDKDF (reference sequence). The full variable domain, its missing parts supplied by reference TRBV15 and TRBJ1-3, is DAMVIQNPRYQVTQFGKPVTLSCSQTLNHNVMYWYQQKSSQAPKLLFHYYDKDFNNEADTPDNFQSRRPNTSFCFLDIRSPGLGDTAMYLCATSINSGNTIYFGEGSWLTVV.

The genes are TRBV7-6 and TRBJ2-1; 8 bases are a match to TRBD2. CDR1 and CDR2 (germline): SGHVS, FNYEAQ. This CDR3 region has 16 residues. After removal of 1 base from V and 2 bases from J, the junction contained 4 bases not matched to a gene. The CDR3 is CASSLGPGLAYNEQFF. DNA for the CDR3: TGTGCCAGCAGCTTAGGCCCGGGACTAGCCTACAATGAGCAGTTCTTC.

The rearrangement uses TRBV5-1 and TRBJ1-6; D uncertain. Trimming shortened V by 1 base and J by 7 bases, and 12 bases separated the two germline ends. CDR3 length: 15 amino acids. CDR1 SGHRS and CDR2 YFSETQ come from the germline V gene. Here the CDR3 reads CASSLFLRKNSPLHF. In nucleotides, the CDR3 is TGCGCCAGCAGCTTGTTTCTCAGAAAGAATTCACCCCTCCACTTT. The full variable domain, rest sourced from reference TRBV5-1 and TRBJ1-6, is KAGVTQTPRYLIKTRGQQVTLSCSPISGHRSVSWYQQTPGQGLQFLFEYFSETQRNKGNFPGRFSGRQFSNSRSEMNVSTLELGDSALYLCASSLFLRKNSPLHFGNGTRLTVT.

The chain is built from TRBV10-3 and TRBJ1-5; tentatively, D is TRBD1 (6 bases). V lost 6 bases and J 5 bases, leaving 14 bases between the germline ends. This CDR3 spans 14 amino acids. Germline loops: CDR1 ENHRY, CDR2 SYGVKD. The CDR3 DNA follows: TGTGCCATCAGCCGGACAGAGGGGGATCAGCCCCAGCATTTT. Protein: CAISRTEGDQPQHF.

This clone was found a few times. The CDR3, as DNA: TGTGCCAGCAGCGGACAGGGGGTTTATGAAAAACTGTTTTTT. Translated, it gives CASSGQGVYEKLFF. The chain combines TRBV2 with TRBJ1-4; the match to TRBD1 covers 10 bases. The germline V gene encodes CDR1 SNHLY and CDR2 FYNNEI. V lost 6 bases and J lost 6; bases outside the gene matches: 4. CDR3 size: 14 residues.

This chain links TRBV4-2 with TRBJ2-7, with 8 nucleotides matching TRBD1. This CDR3 spans 15 amino acids. J gave up 6 bases and V 2 bases, and 9 bases lay outside the gene matches. Germline CDR1 reads LGHNA; CDR2 reads YNFKEQ. CDR3 sequence (DNA): TGTGCCAGCAGCCAAAAAGGGACAGGTGATTCCGAGCAGTACTTC. Encoded protein: CASSQKGTGDSEQYF.

This sequence joins TRBV15 and TRBJ1-5; tentatively, D is TRBD1 (5 bases). The CDR3 consists of 14 residues. V lost 3 bases to trimming and J lost 6 bases, with 12 bases between them. The germline V gene has CDR1 LNHNV and CDR2 YYDKDF (reference sequence). The CDR3 reads CATSSVRVVQPQHF. CDR3 coding DNA: TGTGCCACCAGCAGCGTCAGGGTCGTTCAGCCCCAGCATTTT.

Points on this clone: The CDR3 does not end in the conserved phenylalanine or tryptophan, so this is likely a read error. The DNA is omitted, as the CDR3 cannot be located on it reliably, and the CDR3 follows TCRdb's listing. The genes are TRBV5-6 and TRBJ2-3; no check of the table's D call, TRBD1, against the DNA was made. Inclusive of both ends, the CDR3 amounts to 11 amino acids. Germline V CDR1 and CDR2: SGHDT, YYEEEE. The CDR3 spells CASSSGGAGSL.

The rearrangement uses TRBV25-1 and TRBJ1-6; D is uncertain. The CDR3 is 12 residues long. V was clipped by 4 bases and J by 10 bases, with 8 bases between them. Germline loops: CDR1 MGHDK, CDR2 SYGVNS. In nucleotides, the CDR3 is TGTGCCAGCAGTGGAGGAGGGTCACCCCTCCACTTT. Translation: CASSGGGSPLHF. The full variable domain, completed using reference TRBV25-1 and TRBJ1-6, is EADIYQTPRYLVIGTGKKITLECSQTMGHDKMYWYQQDPGMELHLIHYSYGVNSTEKGDLSSESTVSRIRTEHFPLTLESARPSHTSQYLCASSGGGSPLHFGNGTRLTVT.

The rearrangement links TRBV7-2 to TRBJ2-3; 9 nucleotides line up with TRBD2. Germline CDR1 SGHTA, CDR2 FQGNSA. The CDR3 length is 17 residues. V shed 5 bases and J 2 bases; nucleotides not matched to a gene: 11. The CDR3 loop is CASSLRRQRGVTDTQYF. For the CDR3, the DNA is TGTGCCAGCAGCCTACGTAGGCAGCGGGGGGTCACAGATACGCAGTATTTT.

The chain links TRBV30 to TRBJ1-2; D ambiguous. Trimming cost V 2 bases and J 7 bases, with 14 bases left between them. CDR3 length: 13 amino acids. Germline V gene lookup returns CDR1 GTSNPN and CDR2 SVGIG (reference sequence). The chain's CDR3 is CAWSTGLEAGYTF. The CDR3 coding sequence is TGTGCCTGGAGTACGGGCTTGGAGGCTGGCTACACCTTC. Variable domain in full (rest from reference TRBV30 and TRBJ1-2): SQTIHQWPATLVQPVGSPLSLECTVEGTSNPNLYWYRQAAGRGLQLLFYSVGIGQISSEVPQNLSASRPQDRQFILSSKKLLLSDSGFYLCAWSTGLEAGYTFGSGTRLTVV.

The chain recombines TRBV18 with TRBJ2-7; D may be TRBD2 (6 bases). V was clipped by 1 base and J by 1 base, with 11 bases between them. This CDR3 has 15 amino acids. The germline V gene encodes CDR1 KGHSH and CDR2 LQKENI. CDR3 residues: CASSPQGGISYEQYF. The CDR3 DNA follows: TGTGCCAGCTCACCACAAGGCGGGATATCCTACGAGCAGTACTTC.

This chain connects TRBV2 to TRBJ2-1; TRBD1 aligns across 10 bases. The CDR3 runs 12 residues. Germline CDR1 reads SNHLY; CDR2 reads FYNNEI. Germline trimming cut 8 bases from V and 8 bases from J; bases unmatched to any gene: 3. CDR3 DNA: TGTGCCAGCGAGACAGGGGGCGATGAGCAGTTCTTC. Protein: CASETGGDEQFF.

The J gene is TRBJ2-5, the V gene TRBV5-5; the D is unclear. From germline, CDR1 is SGHKS and CDR2 YYEKEE (reference sequence). The CDR3 contains 13 residues. Trimming cost V 1 base and J 5 bases, with 9 bases left between them. The CDR3 spells CASSLYTPETQYF. DNA of the CDR3: TGTGCCAGCAGCTTGTACACACCGGAGACCCAGTACTTC.

The table lists this clone with a few counts. The chain has TRBV6-6 and TRBJ2-5; D is possibly TRBD2 (6 bases). Trimming removed 5 bases from V and 5 bases from J, with 12 bases in between. This CDR3 has 13 residues. Germline loops: CDR1 MNHNY, CDR2 SVGAGI (reference sequence). The CDR3 spells CASSRGTGETQYF. The DNA for the CDR3 is TGTGCCAGCAGTCGCGGGACTGGGGAGACCCAGTACTTC.

This clone came up a few times. The V and J genes are TRBV7-9 and TRBJ2-1; tentatively, D is TRBD1 (7 bases). CDR3 length: 15 residues. The V end was cut by 4 bases, the J end by 2 bases, with 12 bases between. Germline CDR1 SEHNR, CDR2 FQNEAQ (reference sequence). CDR3 loop: CASSSTGRPYNEQFF. CDR3 nucleotides: TGTGCCAGCAGCTCGACAGGGAGGCCCTACAATGAGCAGTTCTTC. Supplemented by reference TRBV7-9 and TRBJ2-1, the full variable domain reads DTGVSQNPRHKITKRGQNVTFRCDPISEHNRLYWYRQTLGQGPEFLTYFQNEAQLEKSRLLSDRFSAERPKGSFSTLEIQRTEQGDSAMYLCASSSTGRPYNEQFFGPGTRLTVL.

This clone was found a few times. The chain employs TRBV30 and TRBJ2-5, with a weak D call TRBD2 (6 bases). This CDR3 spans 14 amino acids. Deletions cut 2 bases from V and 5 bases from J, with 15 bases between. Per germline, CDR1 GTSNPN and CDR2 SVGIG (reference sequence). In DNA, the CDR3 is TGTGCCTGGAGTTTCGGGAGTAATGGGGAGACCCAGTACTTC. Encoded protein: CAWSFGSNGETQYF. The variable domain in full, completed from reference TRBV30 and TRBJ2-5, reads SQTIHQWPATLVQPVGSPLSLECTVEGTSNPNLYWYRQAAGRGLQLLFYSVGIGQISSEVPQNLSASRPQDRQFILSSKKLLLSDSGFYLCAWSFGSNGETQYFGPGTRLLVL.

This rearrangement joins TRBV28 to TRBJ1-2, with D perhaps matching TRBD1 (6 bases). CDR3 size: 11 residues. V dropped 11 bases and J dropped 4 bases, with 11 bases sitting between them. Germline-derived CDR1 and CDR2 are MDHEN and SYDVKM. CDR3 sequence (DNA): TGTGCCTCCGGGACATTCTATGGCTACACCTTC. This gives the protein CASGTFYGYTF.

This clone was seen just once. The chain is built from TRBV27 and TRBJ2-1; D is perhaps TRBD1 (5 bases). The ends were cut back, 8 bases at V and 4 bases at J, with 6 bases in the middle. The CDR3 runs 11 residues. CDR1 and CDR2 from the germline V gene are MNHEY and SMNVEV (reference sequence). DNA for the CDR3: TGTGCCAGCGGGGCTTACAATGAGCAGTTCTTC. This translates into CASGAYNEQFF.

This chain uses TRBV5-4 with TRBJ2-2; the D is unclear. Trimming removed 3 bases at V and 1 base at J, with 10 bases between. CDR1 is SGHNT and CDR2 is YYREEE in the germline V gene (reference sequence). This CDR3 has 15 amino acids. The CDR3, as DNA: TGTGCCAGCAGCTCGCTAGGTCGGAACACCGGGGAGCTGTTTTTT. Translation gives CASSSLGRNTGELFF.

This clone was found once. The chain links TRBV30 to TRBJ1-1, with D uncertain. CDR3 length: 13 amino acids. V lost 3 bases to trimming and J lost 0 bases, with 8 bases between them. Germline CDR1 reads GTSNPN; CDR2 reads SVGIG (reference sequence). CDR3 nucleotides: TGTGCCTGGAGAAAACAGCTGAACACTGAAGCTTTCTTT. Translated, it gives CAWRKQLNTEAFF. The full variable domain, its missing parts supplied by reference TRBV30 and TRBJ1-1, is SQTIHQWPATLVQPVGSPLSLECTVEGTSNPNLYWYRQAAGRGLQLLFYSVGIGQISSEVPQNLSASRPQDRQFILSSKKLLLSDSGFYLCAWRKQLNTEAFFGQGTRLTVV.

The chain has TRBV6-5 and TRBJ2-1, with 8 bases aligning to TRBD2. After removal of 6 bases from V and 2 bases from J, the junction contained 6 bases not matched to a gene. The CDR3 covers 15 residues. Germline V lookup: CDR1 MNHEY, CDR2 SVGAGI. The chain's CDR3 is CASSRTSRPYNEQFF. CDR3 in DNA: TGTGCCAGCAGCAGGACTAGCCGACCCTACAATGAGCAGTTCTTC.

The chain combines TRBV4-2 with TRBJ1-3; D call uncertain. Trimming left V 1 base short and J 0 bases short, with 7 bases between. CDR1 and CDR2 (germline): LGHNA, YNFKEQ. The length of the CDR3 is 15 residues. The DNA of the CDR3 is TGTGCCAGCAGCCAAGGCCGGTCCTCTGGAAACACCATATATTTT. It yields the protein CASSQGRSSGNTIYF.

The V gene is TRBV7-2, the J gene TRBJ2-3; the D gene is possibly TRBD1 (6 bases). Germline assignment: CDR1 SGHTA and CDR2 FQGNSA. The CDR3 loop spans 14 amino acids. Trimming pared 1 base from V and 2 bases from J, leaving 7 bases between. The CDR3 region is CASSLDRATDTQYF. DNA for the CDR3: TGTGCCAGCAGCTTAGACAGGGCCACAGATACGCAGTATTTT.

V is TRBV6-5 and J is TRBJ1-1; D is unresolved. Germline values: CDR1 MNHEY, CDR2 SVGAGI. V lost 7 bases to trimming and J lost 2 bases, with 8 bases between them. The CDR3 covers 12 residues. DNA for the CDR3: TGTGCCAGCACCAACAGAAACACTGAAGCTTTCTTT. It yields the protein CASTNRNTEAFF.

The chain is built from TRBV7-9 and TRBJ2-3; 8 bases are a match to TRBD2. The CDR3 runs to 15 residues. Germline trimming cut 1 base from V and 2 bases from J; bases unmatched to any gene: 2. Germline V gene lookup returns CDR1 SEHNR and CDR2 FQNEAQ (reference sequence). CDR3 nucleotides: TGTGCCAGCAGCTTAGTCGGGGGGGACACAGATACGCAGTATTTT. It translates to CASSLVGGDTDTQYF.

The table lists this clone with a few counts. This chain connects TRBV7-2 to TRBJ2-1, with a tentative D call TRBD2 (5 bases). The CDR3 sequence is 15 residues long. V was shortened by 5 bases and J by 1 base, with 12 bases between the two germline ends. CDR1 and CDR2 (germline): SGHTA, FQGNSA. The CDR3 bases are TGTGCCAGCAGCCAACGCCGGGGATCCTACAATGAGCAGTTCTTC. This sequence encodes CASSQRRGSYNEQFF.

J is TRBJ2-7 and V is TRBV28; 10 positions match TRBD1. Germline V gene data show CDR1 as MDHEN and CDR2 as SYDVKM. This CDR3 region has 13 residues. J was trimmed by 3 bases and V by 7 bases; bases with no gene match: 3. The CDR3 reads CASIRTGGYEQYF. Here the CDR3 DNA reads TGTGCCAGCATTCGGACAGGGGGCTACGAGCAGTACTTC.